Described below is a single TCR beta chain sequence and its context. Its antigen is unidentified. The donors were in the 120-subject validation cohort, distinct from the 666-subject first cohort. The data were obtained in a study of cytomegalovirus exposure and HLA in healthy donors. Method: immunoSEQ multiplex PCR; TCRdb's copy keeps in-frame clones and lacks some. Among 98,000 or so clones, 95% were seen once, and the ten largest hold 0.67%. The CDR3 extends over 16 amino acids. The trim removed 0 bases at V and 5 bases at J, leaving 4 bases unmatched. Germline V lookup: CDR1 SGHAT, CDR2 FQNNGV. Overall study results and limits: The TCR clusters that emerged in the first cohort tended, a later analysis found, to co-occur in the 120 or so validation repertoires. The study listed roughly 150 cytomegalovirus-associated TCR beta chains. Among TCR sequences, most were rare, though some public TCRs appeared in many donors.

The receptor comes from a woman aged 18-29 years in good health and CMV-seronegative. The V and J genes are TRBV11-2 and TRBJ2-5, with TRBD2 matching 12 bases. Sequencing was done on a sample of PBMCs. The CDR3 here is CASSLDLAGGRETQYF. The CDR3 DNA sequence: TGTGCCAGCAGCTTAGATCTAGCGGGGGGGAGGGAGACCCAGTACTTC.